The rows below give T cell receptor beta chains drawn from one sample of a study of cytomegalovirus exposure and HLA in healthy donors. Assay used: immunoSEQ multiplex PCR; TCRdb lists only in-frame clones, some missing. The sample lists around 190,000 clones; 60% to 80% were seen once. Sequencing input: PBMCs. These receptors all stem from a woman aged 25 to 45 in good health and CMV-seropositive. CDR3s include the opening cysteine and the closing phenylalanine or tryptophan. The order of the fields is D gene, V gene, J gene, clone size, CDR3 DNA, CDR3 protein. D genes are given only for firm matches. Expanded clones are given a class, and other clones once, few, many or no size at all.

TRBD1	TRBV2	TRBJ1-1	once	TGTGCCAGCACTGGGCTCTCAGGGGGCGGGAACACTGAAGCTTTCTTT	CASTGLSGGGNTEAFF
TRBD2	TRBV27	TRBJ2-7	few	TGTGCCAGCAGTGGTTTGGCGGGGGGCTCCTACGAGCAGTACTTC	CASSGLAGGSYEQYF
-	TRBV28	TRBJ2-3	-	TGTGCCAGCAGTTCACTAGGAAGCACAGATACGCAGTATTTT	CASSSLGSTDTQYF
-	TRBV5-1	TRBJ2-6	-	TGCGCCAGCAGCCAGACTTCTGGGGCCAACGTCCTGACCTTC	CASSQTSGANVLTF
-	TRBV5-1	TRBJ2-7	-	TGCGCCAGCAGCTTACTGGCAGGCGGGTACGAGCAGTACTTC	CASSLLAGGYEQYF
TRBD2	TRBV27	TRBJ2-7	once	TGTGCCAGCAGTTTTGCGGGAGGTTACGAGCAGTACTTC	CASSFAGGYEQYF
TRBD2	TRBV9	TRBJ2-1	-	TGTGCCAGCAGCCCCCCGAAGACTAGCGGATACAATGAGCAGTTCTTC	CASSPPKTSGYNEQFF
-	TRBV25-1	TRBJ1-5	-	TGTGCCAGCAGAGAATCGGGGGTCAATCAGCCCCAGCATTTT	CASRESGVNQPQHF
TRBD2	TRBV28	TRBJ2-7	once	TGTGCCAGCAGTTTACTTGGTTTGGCCCCTGGGGATAGCGGGACAATAATTGTAGACTACGAGCAGTACTTC	CASSLLGLAPGDSGTIIVDYEQYF
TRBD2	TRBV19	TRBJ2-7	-	TGTGCCAGTAGTAAATTCTTCGGGGGGAGCTCCTACGAGCAGTACTTC	CASSKFFGGSSYEQYF
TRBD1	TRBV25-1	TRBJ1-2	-	TGTGCCAGCAGTGACAGGGACAGGGACCACGGCTACACCTTC	CASSDRDRDHGYTF
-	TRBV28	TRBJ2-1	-	TGTGCCAGCAGTTTGGCCTGCGAGCAGTTCTTC	CASSLACEQFF
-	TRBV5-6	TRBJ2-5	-	TGTGCCAGCAGCCCCCGGCGGCTAGCGCAAAAAGAGACCCAGTACTTC	CASSPRRLAQKETQYF
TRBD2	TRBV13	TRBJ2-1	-	TGTGCCAGCAGATCCGGACTAGCGGGAGCCAGGGAGCAGTTCTTC	CASRSGLAGAREQFF
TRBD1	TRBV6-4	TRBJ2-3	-	TGTGCCAGCAGCGCGGGACAGGGGGGCACAGATACGCAGTATTTT	CASSAGQGGTDTQYF
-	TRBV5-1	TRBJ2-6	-	TGCGCCAGCAGCTTGGCGGGGGATCAAGACTCTGGGGCCAACGTCCTGACTTTC	CASSLAGDQDSGANVLTF
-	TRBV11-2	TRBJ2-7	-	TGTGCCAGCAGCTCCAATTCCGAGCAGTACTTC	CASSSNSEQYF
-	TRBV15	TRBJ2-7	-	TGTGCCACCTCAAGCGATTTGAGCTCCTACGAGCAGTACTTC	CATSSDLSSYEQYF
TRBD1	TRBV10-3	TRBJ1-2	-	TGTGCCATCAGTGAGTCGGGACAGGGGGCGAGGGGCTACACCTTC	CAISESGQGARGYTF
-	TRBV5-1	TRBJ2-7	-	TGCGCCAGCAGCTTGGCCGCAGGGGCCGACCCCTCGTTCTACGAGCAGTACTTC	CASSLAAGADPSFYEQYF
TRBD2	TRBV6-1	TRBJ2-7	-	TGTGCCAGCAGAGATAGCGGGAGAGGCTACGAGCAGTACTTC	CASRDSGRGYEQYF
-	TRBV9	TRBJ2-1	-	TGTGCCAGCAGCCCTAGCGTTAGCTCCTACAATGAGCAGTTCTTC	CASSPSVSSYNEQFF
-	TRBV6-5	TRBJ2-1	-	TGTGCCAGCAGTTACAGAACGAGTTCCTACAATGAGCAGTTCTTC	CASSYRTSSYNEQFF
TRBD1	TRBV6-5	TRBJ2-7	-	TGTGCCAGCAGTTACTCGAGACGGACAGGGAAGGGCGAGCAGTACTTC	CASSYSRRTGKGEQYF
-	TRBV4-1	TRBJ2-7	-	TGCGCCAGCAGCCACATCGATGGGCCGGGACTTGGGTACGAGCAGTACTTC	CASSHIDGPGLGYEQYF
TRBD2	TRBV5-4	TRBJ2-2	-	TGTGCCAGCAGCGAGGCCCGGGAGGGCCCCGGGGAGCTGTTTTTT	CASSEAREGPGELFF
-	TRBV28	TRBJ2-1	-	TGTGCCAGCAGTCCCGAGGGGACTCAGCAGTTCTTC	CASSPEGTQQFF
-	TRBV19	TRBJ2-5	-	TGTGCCAGTAGTATGTCCGTCCAAGAGACCCAGTACTTC	CASSMSVQETQYF
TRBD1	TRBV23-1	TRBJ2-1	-	TGCGCCAGCAGTCAAGCGACGACAGGGGGCCCTCTTCGCGATGAGCAGTTCTTC	CASSQATTGGPLRDEQFF
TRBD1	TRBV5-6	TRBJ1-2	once	TGTGCCAGCAGCTCGGACAGGGAGTATGGCTACACCTTC	CASSSDREYGYTF
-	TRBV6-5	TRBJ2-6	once	TGTGCCAGCTCAGTAAGGGAGTCTAGGGCCAACGTCCTGACTTTC	CASSVRESRANVLTF
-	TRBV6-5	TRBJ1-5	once	TGTGCCAGCAGTTACTCGATTCCGACAGGCAATCAGCCCCAGCATTTT	CASSYSIPTGNQPQHF
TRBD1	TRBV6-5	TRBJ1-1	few	TGTGCCAGCAGTTACTGGACAGGGGACACTGAAGCTTTCTTT	CASSYWTGDTEAFF
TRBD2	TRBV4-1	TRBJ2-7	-	TGCGCCAGCAGCCTTGGGACTAGCGGGAGGGCCGCGTCGCGGGAGCAGTACTTC	CASSLGTSGRAASREQYF
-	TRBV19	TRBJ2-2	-	TGTGCCAGTGGCGGCGGGGAGCTGTTTTTT	CASGGGELFF
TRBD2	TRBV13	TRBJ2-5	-	TGTGCCAGCAGCCGACTAGCGGGAGATGAGACCCAGTACTTC	CASSRLAGDETQYF
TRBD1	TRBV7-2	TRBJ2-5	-	TGTGCCAGCAGCCCCCGGACAGGGTCGATTAACTGGGAGACCCAGTACTTC	CASSPRTGSINWETQYF
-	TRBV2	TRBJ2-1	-	TGTGCCAGGGGGGACTGGGAGAGCTCCTACAATGAGCAGTTCTTC	CARGDWESSYNEQFF
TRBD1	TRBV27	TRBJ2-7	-	TGTGCCAGCAGTTCCAGACAGGGCCGAGGGCAGTACTTC	CASSSRQGRGQYF
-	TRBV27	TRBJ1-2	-	TGTGCCAGCAGTTTATCCGCAGGGACTGCCTATGGCTACACCTTC	CASSLSAGTAYGYTF
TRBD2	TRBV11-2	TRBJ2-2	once	TGTGCCAGCAGGGGAGGCGGGAGCGGCAACACCGGGGAGCTGTTTTTT	CASRGGGSGNTGELFF
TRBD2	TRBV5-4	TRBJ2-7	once	TGTGCCAGCAGCTACGGTAGCGGGAGGGACTACGAGCAGTACTTC	CASSYGSGRDYEQYF